The rows below give T cell receptor beta chains drawn from one sample of a study of graft-versus-host responses after intestinal transplantation. Clones were sequenced by immunoSEQ multiplex PCR, and TCRdb holds only the in-frame ones, with some missing. The table has roughly 25,000 clones, 90% to 95% seen once; the top ten hold less than 0.85%. The source material was PBMCs, sampled approximately 30 days after intestinal transplant. These receptors were taken from a human patient who received an intestinal transplant, so some T cells may come from the graft donor. Both conserved end residues are part of each CDR3. D genes are given only for firm matches. Clone size appears in some rows only: once, few, many, or a class for an expanded clone.

abundance: NA
d_gene: NA
j_gene: TRBJ2-7
v_gene: TRBV29-1
CDR3aa: CSVESDSDYEQYF
CDR3nt: TGCAGCGTTGAATCCGACAGTGACTACGAGCAGTACTTC

abundance: NA
d_gene: NA
j_gene: TRBJ1-1
v_gene: TRBV2
CDR3aa: CASRGRGNTEAFF
CDR3nt: TGTGCCAGCAGGGGCAGGGGAAACACTGAAGCTTTCTTT

abundance: once
d_gene: TRBD1
j_gene: TRBJ2-1
v_gene: TRBV7-8
CDR3aa: CASSKSGQGYNEQFF
CDR3nt: TGTGCCAGCAGCAAATCGGGACAGGGTTACAATGAGCAGTTCTTC

abundance: NA
d_gene: TRBD2
j_gene: TRBJ2-7
v_gene: TRBV28
CDR3aa: CASRFGGSYEQYF
CDR3nt: TGTGCCAGCAGGTTCGGGGGGTCCTACGAGCAGTACTTC

abundance: NA
d_gene: NA
j_gene: TRBJ2-2
v_gene: TRBV10-2
CDR3aa: CASSEFGNTGELFF
CDR3nt: TGCGCCAGCAGTGAGTTCGGGAACACCGGGGAGCTGTTTTTT

abundance: NA
d_gene: NA
j_gene: TRBJ1-1
v_gene: TRBV5-5
CDR3aa: CASSFRDLNTEAFF
CDR3nt: TGTGCCAGCAGCTTCAGGGACCTGAACACTGAAGCTTTCTTT

abundance: NA
d_gene: NA
j_gene: TRBJ1-4
v_gene: TRBV5-4
CDR3aa: CASSPSRRKNEKLFF
CDR3nt: TGTGCCAGCAGCCCGAGCCGACGGAAAAATGAAAAACTGTTTTTT